Listed here are 11 T cell receptor beta chains from one sample, sequenced in a study of blood T cell repertoires in COVID-19. The data were produced by immunoSEQ multiplex PCR, yet TCRdb's version contains in-frame clones alone and is incomplete. The sample yields some 35,000 clones, roughly 86% seen once. The sample comprised peripheral blood. The origin of the receptors is a human donor in a cohort sampled during active COVID-19.

The count of this clone is one. This rearrangement joins TRBV12-3 or TRBV12-4 to TRBJ2-7; D is possibly TRBD2 (6 bases). The ends were cut back, 3 bases at V and 2 bases at J, with 8 bases in the middle. There are 13 residues in the CDR3. The CDR3, as DNA: TGTGCCAGCAGTTTTGGGACTGCCTACGAGCAGTACTTC. Translating gives CASSFGTAYEQYF.

The chain couples TRBV5-1 to TRBJ2-3, with TRBD2 matching 10 bases. V lost 4 bases, J lost 6 bases, and 2 bases stayed unmatched. This CDR3 has 13 residues. Per the germline V gene, CDR1 is SGHRS and CDR2 is YFSETQ. CDR3 amino acids: CASSGTSADTQYF. CDR3 nucleotides: TGCGCCAGCAGCGGGACTAGCGCCGATACGCAGTATTTT.

This CDR3 reads CASSQDRAYGYTF. CDR3 sequence (DNA): TGTGCCAGCAGCCAGGACAGGGCCTATGGCTACACCTTC. The V gene is TRBV7-9, the J gene TRBJ1-2, with TRBD1 matching over 8 bases. Losses at the gene ends were 5 bases for V and 4 bases for J; bases not matched to a gene: 3. Germline CDR1 is SEHNR and CDR2 is FQNEAQ (reference sequence). CDR3 length equals 13 residues.

The chain links TRBV30 to TRBJ2-3; tentative D call: TRBD1 (5 bases). Germline lookup yields CDR1 GTSNPN and CDR2 SVGIG (reference sequence). This CDR3 is built from 14 residues. The V and J ends lost 3 bases and 1 base respectively, with 11 bases between them. CDR3 residues: CAWSVGVGTDTQYF. The CDR3 nucleotides read TGTGCCTGGAGCGTAGGGGTAGGCACAGATACGCAGTATTTT.

This clone was seen a few times. The V and J genes are TRBV4-1 and TRBJ2-3, with unresolved D. The germline V and J ends were trimmed by 1 base and 1 base, with 9 bases remaining between them. Germline V CDR1 and CDR2: MGHRA, YSYEKL. This CDR3 comprises 15 residues. This chain's CDR3 is CASSQAGFGTDTQYF. The CDR3 DNA sequence: TGCGCCAGCAGCCAAGCCGGGTTTGGCACAGATACGCAGTATTTT.

This clone was counted once. J is TRBJ1-1 and V is TRBV27; a possible D gene is TRBD1 (6 bases). This CDR3 has 15 residues. V lost 4 bases, J lost 4 bases, and 16 bases lay in between. The germline V gene encodes CDR1 MNHEY and CDR2 SMNVEV (reference sequence). Written as DNA, the CDR3 is TGTGCCAGCAGTTCCACAGGGCCGGGGGGCACTGAAGCTTTCTTT. Protein sequence: CASSSTGPGGTEAFF.

The rearrangement joins TRBV28 to TRBJ2-7; D might be TRBD2 (6 bases). The V gene lost 5 bases and the J gene lost 5 bases, with 10 bases spanning the gap. CDR1 is MDHEN and CDR2 is SYDVKM in the germline V gene. This CDR3 spans 12 amino acids. CDR3 in DNA: TGTGCCAGCAGTCAGGGAGGAAACGAGCAGTACTTC. It yields the protein CASSQGGNEQYF.

A few counts support this clone. This chain connects TRBV2 to TRBJ2-7; the D gene is possibly TRBD1 (5 bases). Germline V gene lookup returns CDR1 SNHLY and CDR2 FYNNEI. The CDR3 spans 13 residues. V was pared by 3 bases and J by 5 bases, with 11 bases between. Here the CDR3 reads CASSDPGQDEQYF. DNA of the CDR3: TGTGCCAGCAGTGACCCAGGGCAAGACGAGCAGTACTTC.

The rearrangement links TRBV28 to TRBJ2-4; 7 nucleotides line up with TRBD2. This CDR3 contains 11 residues. With V trimmed by 8 bases and J by 6 bases, 1 base remained unmatched. CDR1 is MDHEN, CDR2 SYDVKM, per germline. Here the CDR3 reads CASRLANIQYF. CDR3 nucleotides: TGTGCCAGCCGACTAGCAAACATTCAGTACTTC.

The CDR3 protein is CASSQVASSGYNEQFF. CDR3 nucleotides: TGCGCCAGCAGCCAAGTGGCGTCTAGCGGATACAATGAGCAGTTCTTC. The genes are TRBV4-1 and TRBJ2-1, with 7 bases aligning to TRBD2. The germline CDR1 and CDR2 sequences are MGHRA and YSYEKL. The CDR3 spans 16 residues. J lost 4 bases, V lost 1 base, and 7 bases had no gene match.

This clone was observed a few times. The rearrangement uses TRBV10-1 and TRBJ2-1, with TRBD2 matching 7 bases. With V trimmed by 4 bases and J by 7 bases, 7 bases remained unmatched. The germline V gene encodes CDR1 WNHNN and CDR2 SYGVQD (reference sequence). The CDR3 extends over 14 amino acids. The CDR3 sequence is CASSGAGARNEQFF. The CDR3 region has the DNA TGCGCCAGCAGTGGGGCGGGAGCGCGGAATGAGCAGTTCTTC.